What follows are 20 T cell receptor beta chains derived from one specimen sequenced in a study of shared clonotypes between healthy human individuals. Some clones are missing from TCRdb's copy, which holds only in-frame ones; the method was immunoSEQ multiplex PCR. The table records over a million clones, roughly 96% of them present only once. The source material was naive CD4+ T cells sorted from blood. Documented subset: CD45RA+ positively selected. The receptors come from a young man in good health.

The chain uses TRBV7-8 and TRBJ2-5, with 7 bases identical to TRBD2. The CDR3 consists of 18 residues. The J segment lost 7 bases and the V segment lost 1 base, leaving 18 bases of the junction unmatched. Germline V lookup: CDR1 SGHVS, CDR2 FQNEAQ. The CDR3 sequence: CASSLGFLAADRWRTQYF. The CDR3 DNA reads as TGTGCCAGCAGCTTAGGCTTCCTAGCGGCAGATAGGTGGCGGACCCAGTACTTC.

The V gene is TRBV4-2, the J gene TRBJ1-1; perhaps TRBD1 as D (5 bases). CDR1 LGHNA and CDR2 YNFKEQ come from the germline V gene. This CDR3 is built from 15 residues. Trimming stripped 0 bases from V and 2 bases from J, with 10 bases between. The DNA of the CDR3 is TGTGCCAGCAGCCAAGAAGACAGACGAAACACTGAAGCTTTCTTT. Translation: CASSQEDRRNTEAFF.

The CDR3 sequence: CASSYKGRDEQYF. The CDR3 DNA sequence: TGTGCCAGCAGTTACAAGGGACGTGACGAGCAGTACTTC. The chain joins TRBV6-6 to TRBJ2-7; D may match TRBD1 or TRBD2 (5 bases each). Trimming removed 2 bases at V and 5 bases at J, with 10 bases between. Germline V gives CDR1 MNHNY, CDR2 SVGAGI (reference sequence). The CDR3 runs to 13 residues.

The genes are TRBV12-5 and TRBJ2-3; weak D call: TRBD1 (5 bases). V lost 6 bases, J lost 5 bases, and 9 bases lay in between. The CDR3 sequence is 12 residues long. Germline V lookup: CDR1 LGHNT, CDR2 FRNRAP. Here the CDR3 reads CASGLREDTQYF. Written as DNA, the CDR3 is TGTGCTAGTGGGCTCAGGGAAGATACGCAGTATTTT. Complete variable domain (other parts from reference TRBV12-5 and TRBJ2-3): DARVTQTPRHKVTEMGQEVTMRCQPILGHNTVFWYRQTMMQGLELLAYFRNRAPLDDSGMPKDRFSAEMPDATLATLKIQPSEPRDSAVYFCASGLREDTQYFGPGTRLTVL.

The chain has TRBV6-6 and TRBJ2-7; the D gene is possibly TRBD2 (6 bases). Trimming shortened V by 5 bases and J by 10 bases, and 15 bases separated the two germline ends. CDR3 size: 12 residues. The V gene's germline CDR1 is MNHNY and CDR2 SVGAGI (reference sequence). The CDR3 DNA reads TGTGCCAGCAGTCCCTCGGGGGACCTCCAGTACTTC. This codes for CASSPSGDLQYF.

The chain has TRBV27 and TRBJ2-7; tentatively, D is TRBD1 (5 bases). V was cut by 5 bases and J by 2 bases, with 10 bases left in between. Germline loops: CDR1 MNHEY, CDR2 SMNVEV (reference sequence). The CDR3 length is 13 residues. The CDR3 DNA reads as TGTGCCAGCAGTCGCAGGGATGCCTACGAGCAGTACTTC. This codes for CASSRRDAYEQYF.

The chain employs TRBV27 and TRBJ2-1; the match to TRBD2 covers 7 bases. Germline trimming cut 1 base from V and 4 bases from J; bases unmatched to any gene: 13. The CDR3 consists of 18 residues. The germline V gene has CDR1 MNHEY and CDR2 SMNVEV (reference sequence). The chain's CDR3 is CASSLYPLRAGVYNEQFF. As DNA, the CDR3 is TGTGCCAGCAGTTTATACCCGCTGAGGGCGGGAGTATACAATGAGCAGTTCTTC.

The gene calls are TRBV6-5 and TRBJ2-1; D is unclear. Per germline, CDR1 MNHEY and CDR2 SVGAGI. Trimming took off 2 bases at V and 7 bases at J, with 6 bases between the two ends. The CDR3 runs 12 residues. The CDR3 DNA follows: TGTGCCAGCAGTTACACAAGAAATGAGCAGTTCTTC. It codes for CASSYTRNEQFF.

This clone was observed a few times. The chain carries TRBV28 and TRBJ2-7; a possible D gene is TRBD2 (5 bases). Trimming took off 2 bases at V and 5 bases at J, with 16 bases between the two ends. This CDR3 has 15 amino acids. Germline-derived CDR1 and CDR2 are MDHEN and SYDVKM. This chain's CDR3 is CASSLRSLASDEQYF. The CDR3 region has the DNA TGTGCCAGCAGTTTACGGTCCCTAGCTTCTGACGAGCAGTACTTC.

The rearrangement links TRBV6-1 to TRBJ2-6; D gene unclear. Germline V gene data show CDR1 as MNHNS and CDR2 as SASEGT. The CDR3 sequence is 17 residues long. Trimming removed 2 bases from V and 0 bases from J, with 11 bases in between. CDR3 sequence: CASSEWLGGSGANVLTF. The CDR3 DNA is TGTGCCAGCAGTGAATGGCTGGGTGGCTCTGGGGCCAACGTCCTGACTTTC.

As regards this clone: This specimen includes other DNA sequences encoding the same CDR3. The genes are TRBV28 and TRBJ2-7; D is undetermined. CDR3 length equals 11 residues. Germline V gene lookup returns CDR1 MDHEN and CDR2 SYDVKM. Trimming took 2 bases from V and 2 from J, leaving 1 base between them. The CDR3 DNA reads TGTGCCAGCAGTTTAGCCTACGAGCAGTACTTC. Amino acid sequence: CASSLAYEQYF.

The CDR3 region has the DNA TGTGCCAGTAGTATAGTGGTAGCGAGCTCTGAAGCTTTCTTT. The encoded protein is CASSIVVASSEAFF. The chain carries TRBV19 and TRBJ1-1, with D hard to call. The V end was cut by 1 base, the J end by 6 bases, with 12 bases between. The CDR3 extends over 14 amino acids. Germline loops: CDR1 LNHDA, CDR2 SQIVND (reference sequence).

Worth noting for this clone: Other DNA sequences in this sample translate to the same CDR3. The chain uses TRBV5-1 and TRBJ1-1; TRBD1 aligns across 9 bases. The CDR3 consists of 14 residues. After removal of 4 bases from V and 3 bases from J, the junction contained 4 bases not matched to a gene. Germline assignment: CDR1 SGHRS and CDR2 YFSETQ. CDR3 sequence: CASSPDRGDTEAFF. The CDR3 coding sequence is TGCGCCAGCAGCCCGGACAGGGGAGACACTGAAGCTTTCTTT.

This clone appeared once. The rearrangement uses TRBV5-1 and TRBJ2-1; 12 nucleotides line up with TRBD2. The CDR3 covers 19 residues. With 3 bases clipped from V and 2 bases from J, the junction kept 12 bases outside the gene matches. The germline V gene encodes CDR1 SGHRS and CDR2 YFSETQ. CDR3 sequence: CASSSLGLAGRGAYNEQFF. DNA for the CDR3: TGCGCCAGCAGCTCTCTCGGACTAGCGGGAAGAGGAGCCTACAATGAGCAGTTCTTC.

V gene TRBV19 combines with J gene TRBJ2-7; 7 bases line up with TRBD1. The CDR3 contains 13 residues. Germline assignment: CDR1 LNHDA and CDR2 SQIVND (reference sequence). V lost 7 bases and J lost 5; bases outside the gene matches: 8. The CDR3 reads CASISDRANEQYF. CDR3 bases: TGTGCCAGTATCTCCGACAGGGCAAACGAGCAGTACTTC.

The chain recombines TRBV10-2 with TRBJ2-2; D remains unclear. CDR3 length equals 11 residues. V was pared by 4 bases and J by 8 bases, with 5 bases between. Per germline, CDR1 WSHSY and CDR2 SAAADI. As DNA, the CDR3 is TGCGCCAGCAGTGTCCCAGGGGAGCTGTTTTTT. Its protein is CASSVPGELFF.

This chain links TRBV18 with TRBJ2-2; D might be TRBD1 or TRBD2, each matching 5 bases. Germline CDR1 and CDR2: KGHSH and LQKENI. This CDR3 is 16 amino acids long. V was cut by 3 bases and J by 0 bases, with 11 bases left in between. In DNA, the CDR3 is TGTGCCAGCTCACCTTATGGGGGACCGAACACCGGGGAGCTGTTTTTT. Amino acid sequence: CASSPYGGPNTGELFF.

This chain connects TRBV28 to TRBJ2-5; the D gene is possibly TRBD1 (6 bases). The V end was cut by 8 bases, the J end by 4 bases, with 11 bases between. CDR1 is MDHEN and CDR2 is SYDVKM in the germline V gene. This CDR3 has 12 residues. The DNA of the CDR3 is TGTGCCAGCGGGACATTCGGAGAGACCCAGTACTTC. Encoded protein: CASGTFGETQYF.

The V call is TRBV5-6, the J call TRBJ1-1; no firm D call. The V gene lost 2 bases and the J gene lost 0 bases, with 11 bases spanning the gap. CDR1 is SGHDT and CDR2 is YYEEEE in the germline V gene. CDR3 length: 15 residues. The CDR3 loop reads CASSFPDGVNTEAFF. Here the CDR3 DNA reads TGTGCCAGCAGCTTTCCTGATGGGGTGAACACTGAAGCTTTCTTT.

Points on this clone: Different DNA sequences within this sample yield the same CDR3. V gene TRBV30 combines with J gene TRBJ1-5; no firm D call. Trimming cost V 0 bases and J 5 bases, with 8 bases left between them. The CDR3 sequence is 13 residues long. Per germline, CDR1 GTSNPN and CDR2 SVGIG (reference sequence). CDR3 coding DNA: TGTGCCTGGAGTGTACTTGGGGATCAGCCCCAGCATTTT. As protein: CAWSVLGDQPQHF.